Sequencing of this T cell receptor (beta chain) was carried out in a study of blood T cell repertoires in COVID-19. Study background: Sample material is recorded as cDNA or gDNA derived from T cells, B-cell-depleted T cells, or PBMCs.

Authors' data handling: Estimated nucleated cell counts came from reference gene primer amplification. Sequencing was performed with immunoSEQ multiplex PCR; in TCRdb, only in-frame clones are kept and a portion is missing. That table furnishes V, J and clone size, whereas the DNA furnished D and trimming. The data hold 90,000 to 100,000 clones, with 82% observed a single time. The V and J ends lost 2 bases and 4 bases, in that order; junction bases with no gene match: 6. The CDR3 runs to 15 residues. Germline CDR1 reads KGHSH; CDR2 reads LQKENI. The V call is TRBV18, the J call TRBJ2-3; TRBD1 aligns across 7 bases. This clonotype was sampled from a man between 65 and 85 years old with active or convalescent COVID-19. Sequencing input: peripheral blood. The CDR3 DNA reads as TGTGCCAGCTCACCATGGGCAGGGGGTTCAGATACGCAGTATTTT. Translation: CASSPWAGGSDTQYF.